The clone carrying this T cell receptor beta chain was picked up a small number of times. This entry belongs to a study of neoadjuvant nivolumab and ipilimumab in lung cancer. Assay used: immunoSEQ multiplex PCR; TCRdb lists only in-frame clones, some missing. The sample yields 15,000 to 20,000 clones, less than 85% seen once. The source was tumor tissue, collected after neoadjuvant nivolumab, alone or with ipilimumab, at or shortly before surgery. The sequence was collected from an adult with non-small cell lung cancer.

CDR3 nucleotide sequence: TGTGCCAGCAGTGGATACAGGGGAATCGGCAATCAGCCCCAGCATTTT. Encoded protein: CASSGYRGIGNQPQHF. The chain couples TRBV6-1 to TRBJ1-5, with 7 bases lining up with TRBD1. There are 16 residues in the CDR3. CDR1 is MNHNS and CDR2 is SASEGT in the germline V gene. Trimming at V came to 4 bases and at J to 2 bases, leaving 8 bases not matched to a gene.